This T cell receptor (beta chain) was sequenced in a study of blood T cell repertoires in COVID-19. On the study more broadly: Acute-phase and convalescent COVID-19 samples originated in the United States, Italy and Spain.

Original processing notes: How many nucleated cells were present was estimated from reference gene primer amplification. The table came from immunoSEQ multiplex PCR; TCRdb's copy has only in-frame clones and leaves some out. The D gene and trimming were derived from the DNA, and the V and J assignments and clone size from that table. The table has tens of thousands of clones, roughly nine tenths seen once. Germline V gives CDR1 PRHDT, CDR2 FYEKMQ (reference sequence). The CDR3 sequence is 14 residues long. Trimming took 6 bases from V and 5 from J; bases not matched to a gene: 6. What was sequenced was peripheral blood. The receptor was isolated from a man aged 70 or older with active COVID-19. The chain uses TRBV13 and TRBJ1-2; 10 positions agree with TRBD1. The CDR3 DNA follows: TGTGCCAGCAGGGCGGGGGGACAGGGGTATGGCTACACCTTC. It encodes CASRAGGQGYGYTF.